This T cell receptor (beta chain) originates from a study of blood T cell repertoires in COVID-19. Measured with immunoSEQ multiplex PCR; TCRdb has only the in-frame clones, and not every one. Found here are 150,000 to 200,000 clones, almost 85% of them singletons; the top ten hold approximately 11%. The CDR3 has 19 residues. The germline V gene encodes CDR1 SGHRS and CDR2 YFSETQ. The J segment lost 2 bases and the V segment lost 4 bases, leaving 19 bases of the junction unmatched. The receptor was derived from a man aged 50 to 59 who had recovered from COVID-19. The sample taken for sequencing was PBMCs or T cells enriched from blood (not recorded which). The chain couples TRBV5-1 to TRBJ2-3, with 7 bases lining up with TRBD2. The CDR3 DNA is TGCGCCAGCAGCCACTCACCCCCCTCTAGCGGCGGTACCACAGATACGCAGTATTTT. Its translation: CASSHSPPSSGGTTDTQYF. The entire variable domain, with the rest obtained from reference TRBV5-1 and TRBJ2-3, is as follows: KAGVTQTPRYLIKTRGQQVTLSCSPISGHRSVSWYQQTPGQGLQFLFEYFSETQRNKGNFPGRFSGRQFSNSRSEMNVSTLELGDSALYLCASSHSPPSSGGTTDTQYFGPGTRLTVL.